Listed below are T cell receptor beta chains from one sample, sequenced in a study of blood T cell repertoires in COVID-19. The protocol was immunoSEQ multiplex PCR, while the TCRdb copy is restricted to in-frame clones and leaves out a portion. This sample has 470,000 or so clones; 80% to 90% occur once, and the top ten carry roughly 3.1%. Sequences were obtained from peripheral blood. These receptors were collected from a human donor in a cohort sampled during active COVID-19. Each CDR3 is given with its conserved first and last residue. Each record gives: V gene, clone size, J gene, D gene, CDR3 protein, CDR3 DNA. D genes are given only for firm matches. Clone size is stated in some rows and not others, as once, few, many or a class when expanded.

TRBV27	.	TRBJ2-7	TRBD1	CASSFHGTGGDEQYF	TGTGCCAGCAGTTTCCACGGGACAGGGGGGGACGAGCAGTACTTC
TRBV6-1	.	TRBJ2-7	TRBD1	CASSEPGQPVFSEQYF	TGTGCCAGCAGTGAACCGGGACAGCCGGTTTTCTCCGAGCAGTACTTC
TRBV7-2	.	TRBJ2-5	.	CASSLVAIRLETQYF	TGTGCCAGCAGCTTAGTAGCGATAAGGCTAGAGACCCAGTACTTC
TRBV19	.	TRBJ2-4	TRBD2	CASSIASGGPAKNIQYF	TGTGCCAGTAGTATAGCTAGCGGAGGGCCCGCCAAAAACATTCAGTACTTC
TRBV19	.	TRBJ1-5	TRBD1	CASGGQGISWGNQPQHF	TGTGCCAGCGGGGGACAGGGGATCTCCTGGGGCAATCAGCCCCAGCATTTT
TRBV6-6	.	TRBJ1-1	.	CASIKTGGNTEAFF	TGTGCCAGCATCAAGACGGGGGGGAACACTGAAGCTTTCTTT
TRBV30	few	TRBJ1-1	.	CAWSVLMGTEAFF	TGTGCCTGGAGTGTACTAATGGGCACTGAAGCTTTCTTT
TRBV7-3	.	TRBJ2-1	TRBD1	CASSLTRDPGGNEQFF	TGTGCCAGCAGCTTAACGAGGGATCCAGGGGGCAATGAGCAGTTCTTC
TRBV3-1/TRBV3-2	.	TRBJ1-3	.	CASSPDGHSGNTIYF	TGTGCCAGCAGTCCGGACGGACACTCTGGAAACACCATATATTTT
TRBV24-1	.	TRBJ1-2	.	CATSDFRENHGYTF	TGTGCCACCAGTGATTTCAGGGAAAATCATGGCTACACCTTC
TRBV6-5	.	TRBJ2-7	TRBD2	CASSHAGLVAYEQYF	TGTGCCAGCAGTCACGCGGGACTAGTCGCCTACGAGCAGTACTTC
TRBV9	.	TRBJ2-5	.	CASSAFSVGARETQYF	TGTGCCAGCAGCGCGTTTTCGGTGGGAGCCCGGGAGACCCAGTACTTC
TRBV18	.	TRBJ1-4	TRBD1	CASSPPGTVNEKLFF	TGTGCCAGCTCACCACCCGGGACAGTTAATGAAAAACTGTTTTTT
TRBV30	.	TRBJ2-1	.	CASGDPTGQFF	TGTGCCTCCGGAGATCCAACTGGGCAGTTCTTC
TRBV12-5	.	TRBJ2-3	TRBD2	CASGFGLAGMGDTQYF	TGTGCTAGTGGATTCGGACTAGCGGGAATGGGAGATACGCAGTATTTT
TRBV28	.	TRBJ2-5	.	CASSSPPPRGRGETQYF	TGTGCCAGCAGTTCCCCACCCCCGCGCGGAAGGGGAGAGACCCAGTACTTC
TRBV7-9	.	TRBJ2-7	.	CASSFLGYEQYF	TGTGCCAGCAGCTTCCTAGGTTACGAGCAGTACTTC
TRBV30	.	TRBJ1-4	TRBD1	CAWTVGTGNEKLFF	TGTGCCTGGACCGTAGGGACAGGGAATGAAAAACTGTTTTTT
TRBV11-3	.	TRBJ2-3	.	CASSPSSGTQYF	TGTGCCAGCAGCCCATCGTCGGGAACGCAGTATTTT
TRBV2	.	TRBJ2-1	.	CASGQSSPYNEQFF	TGTGCCAGCGGACAGTCTAGCCCTTACAATGAGCAGTTCTTC